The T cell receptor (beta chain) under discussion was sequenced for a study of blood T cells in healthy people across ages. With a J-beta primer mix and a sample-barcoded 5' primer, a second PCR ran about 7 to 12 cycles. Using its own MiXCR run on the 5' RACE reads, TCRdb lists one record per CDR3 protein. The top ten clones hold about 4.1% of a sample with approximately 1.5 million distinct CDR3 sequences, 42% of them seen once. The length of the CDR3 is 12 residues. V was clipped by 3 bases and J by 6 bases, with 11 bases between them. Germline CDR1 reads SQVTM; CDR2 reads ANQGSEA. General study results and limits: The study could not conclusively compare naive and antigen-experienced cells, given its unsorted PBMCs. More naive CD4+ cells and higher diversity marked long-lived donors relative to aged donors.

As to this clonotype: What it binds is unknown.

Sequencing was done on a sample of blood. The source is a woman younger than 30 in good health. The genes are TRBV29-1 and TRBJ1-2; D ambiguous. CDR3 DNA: TGCAGCGTTGAGAGGCCGGAGGATGGCTACACCTTC. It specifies CSVERPEDGYTF.